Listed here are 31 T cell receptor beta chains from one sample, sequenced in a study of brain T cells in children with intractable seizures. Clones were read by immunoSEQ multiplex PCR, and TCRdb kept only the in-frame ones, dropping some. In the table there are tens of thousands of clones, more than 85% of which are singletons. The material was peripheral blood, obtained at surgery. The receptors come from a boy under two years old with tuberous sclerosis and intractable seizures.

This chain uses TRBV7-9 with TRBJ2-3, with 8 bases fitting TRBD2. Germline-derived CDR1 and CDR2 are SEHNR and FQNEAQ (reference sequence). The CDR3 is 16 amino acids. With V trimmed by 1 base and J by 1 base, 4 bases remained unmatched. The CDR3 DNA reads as TGTGCCAGCAGCTTAGTCACTAGCGGAGGCACAGATACGCAGTATTTT. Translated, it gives CASSLVTSGGTDTQYF.

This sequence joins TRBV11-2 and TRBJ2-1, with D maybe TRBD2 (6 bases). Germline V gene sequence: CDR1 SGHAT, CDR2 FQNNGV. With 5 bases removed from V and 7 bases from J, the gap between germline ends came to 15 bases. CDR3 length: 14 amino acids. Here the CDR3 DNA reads TGTGCCAGCAGCCCCTGGGGAGGTAGAAATGAGCAGTTCTTC. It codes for CASSPWGGRNEQFF.

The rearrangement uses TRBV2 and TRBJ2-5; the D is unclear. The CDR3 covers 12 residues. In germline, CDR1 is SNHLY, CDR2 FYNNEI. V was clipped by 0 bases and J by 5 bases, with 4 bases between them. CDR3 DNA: TGTGCCAGCAGTGAAGCCAGGGAGACCCAGTACTTC. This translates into CASSEARETQYF.

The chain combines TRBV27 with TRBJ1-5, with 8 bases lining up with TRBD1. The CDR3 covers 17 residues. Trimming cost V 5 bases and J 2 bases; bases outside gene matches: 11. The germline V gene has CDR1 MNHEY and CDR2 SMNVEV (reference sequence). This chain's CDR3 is CASSTTGAVFGNQPQHF. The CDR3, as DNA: TGTGCCAGCAGTACGACAGGGGCGGTTTTTGGCAATCAGCCCCAGCATTTT.

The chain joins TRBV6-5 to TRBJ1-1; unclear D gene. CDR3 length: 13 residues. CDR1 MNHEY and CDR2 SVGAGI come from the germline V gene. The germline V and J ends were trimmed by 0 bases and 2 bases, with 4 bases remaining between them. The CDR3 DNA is TGTGCCAGCAGTTACTCGCATAACACTGAAGCTTTCTTT. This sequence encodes CASSYSHNTEAFF.

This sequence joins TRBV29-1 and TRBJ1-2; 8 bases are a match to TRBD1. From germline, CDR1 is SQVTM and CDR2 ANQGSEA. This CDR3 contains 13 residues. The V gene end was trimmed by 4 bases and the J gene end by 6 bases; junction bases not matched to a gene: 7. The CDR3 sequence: CSVVRQQGDGYTF. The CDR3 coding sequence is TGCAGCGTTGTTCGTCAACAGGGGGATGGCTACACCTTC.

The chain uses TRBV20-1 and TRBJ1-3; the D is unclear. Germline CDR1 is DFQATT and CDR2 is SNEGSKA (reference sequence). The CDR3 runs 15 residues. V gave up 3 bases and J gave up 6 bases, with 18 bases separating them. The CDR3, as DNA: TGCAGTGCTAGTGCGTTCCGGGGTTGGGTAAACACCATATATTTT. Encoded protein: CSASAFRGWVNTIYF.

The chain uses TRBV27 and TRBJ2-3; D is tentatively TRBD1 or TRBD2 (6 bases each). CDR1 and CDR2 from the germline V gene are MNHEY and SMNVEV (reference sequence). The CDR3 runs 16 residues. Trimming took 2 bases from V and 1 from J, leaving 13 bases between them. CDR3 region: CASSLGGGYRTDTQYF. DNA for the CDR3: TGTGCCAGCAGTTTAGGAGGGGGATACCGCACAGATACGCAGTATTTT.

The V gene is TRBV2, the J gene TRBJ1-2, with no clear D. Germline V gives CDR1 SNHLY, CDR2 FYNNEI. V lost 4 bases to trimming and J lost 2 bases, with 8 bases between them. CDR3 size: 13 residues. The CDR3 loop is CASSGRQNYGYTF. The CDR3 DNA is TGTGCCAGCAGTGGGAGGCAGAACTATGGCTACACCTTC.

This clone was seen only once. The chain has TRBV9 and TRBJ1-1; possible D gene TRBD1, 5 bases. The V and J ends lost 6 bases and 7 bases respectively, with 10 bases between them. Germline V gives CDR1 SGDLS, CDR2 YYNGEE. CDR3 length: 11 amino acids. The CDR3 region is CASKSGGEAFF. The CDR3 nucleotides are TGTGCCAGCAAATCGGGGGGTGAAGCTTTCTTT.

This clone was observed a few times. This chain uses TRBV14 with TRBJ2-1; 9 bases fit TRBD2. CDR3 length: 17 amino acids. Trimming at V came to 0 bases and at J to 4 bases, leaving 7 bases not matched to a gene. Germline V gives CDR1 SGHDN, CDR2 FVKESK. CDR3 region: CASSQDMGLAGYNEQFF. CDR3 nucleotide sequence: TGTGCCAGCAGCCAAGATATGGGGCTAGCGGGATACAATGAGCAGTTCTTC.

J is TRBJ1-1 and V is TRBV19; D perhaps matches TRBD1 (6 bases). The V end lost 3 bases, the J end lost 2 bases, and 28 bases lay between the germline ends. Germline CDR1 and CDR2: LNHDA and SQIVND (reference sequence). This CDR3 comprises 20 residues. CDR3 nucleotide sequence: TGTGCCAGTAGTATCCCAGAAATAAGACAGGCCCCTTACCTCAACACTGAAGCTTTCTTT. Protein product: CASSIPEIRQAPYLNTEAFF.

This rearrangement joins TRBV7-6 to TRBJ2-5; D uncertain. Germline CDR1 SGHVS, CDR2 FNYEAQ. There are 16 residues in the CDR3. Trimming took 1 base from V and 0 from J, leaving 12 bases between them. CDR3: CASSLGVRVHQETQYF. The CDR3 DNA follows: TGTGCCAGCAGCTTAGGAGTGCGAGTCCACCAAGAGACCCAGTACTTC. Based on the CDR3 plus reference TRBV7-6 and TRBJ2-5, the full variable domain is GAGVSQSPRYKVTKRGQDVALRCDPISGHVSLYWYRQALGQGPEFLTYFNYEAQQDKSGLPNDRFSAERPEGSISTLTIQRTEQRDSAMYRCASSLGVRVHQETQYFGPGTRLLVL.

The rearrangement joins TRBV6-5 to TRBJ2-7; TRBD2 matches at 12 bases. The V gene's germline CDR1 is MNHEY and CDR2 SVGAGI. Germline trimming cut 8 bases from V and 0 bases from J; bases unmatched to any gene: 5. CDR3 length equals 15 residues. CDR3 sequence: CASFGLAGNSYEQYF. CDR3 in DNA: TGTGCCAGCTTTGGACTAGCGGGGAACTCCTACGAGCAGTACTTC.

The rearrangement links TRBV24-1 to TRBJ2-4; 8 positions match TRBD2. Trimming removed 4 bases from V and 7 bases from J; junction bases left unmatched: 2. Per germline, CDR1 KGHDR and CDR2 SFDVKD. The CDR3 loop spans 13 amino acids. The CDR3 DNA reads TGTGCCACCAGTGAAAGCGGGAGCAACATTCAGTACTTC. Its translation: CATSESGSNIQYF.

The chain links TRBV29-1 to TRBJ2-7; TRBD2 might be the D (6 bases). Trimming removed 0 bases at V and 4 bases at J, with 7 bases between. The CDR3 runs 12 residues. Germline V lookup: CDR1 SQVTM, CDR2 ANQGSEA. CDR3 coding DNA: TGCAGCGTTGAAGATGGGGGGTACGAGCAGTACTTC. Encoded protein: CSVEDGGYEQYF.

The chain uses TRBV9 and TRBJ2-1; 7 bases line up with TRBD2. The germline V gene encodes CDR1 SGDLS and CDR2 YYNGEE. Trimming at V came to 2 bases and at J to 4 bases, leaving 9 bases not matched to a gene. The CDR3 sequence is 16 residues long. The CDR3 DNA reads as TGTGCCAGCAGCGTGAGGGAGGGAGGGCCGTACAATGAGCAGTTCTTC. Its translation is CASSVREGGPYNEQFF. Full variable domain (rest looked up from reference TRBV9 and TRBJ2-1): DSGVTQTPKHLITATGQRVTLRCSPRSGDLSVYWYQQSLDQGLQFLIQYYNGEERAKGNILERFSAQQFPDLHSELNLSSLELGDSALYFCASSVREGGPYNEQFFGPGTRLTVL.

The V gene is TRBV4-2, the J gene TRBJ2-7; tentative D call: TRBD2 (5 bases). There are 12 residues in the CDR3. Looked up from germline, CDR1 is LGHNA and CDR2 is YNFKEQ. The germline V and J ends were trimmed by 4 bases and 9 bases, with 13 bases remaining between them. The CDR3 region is CASSPEGEGQYF. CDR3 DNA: TGTGCCAGCAGCCCCGAGGGTGAGGGGCAGTACTTC.

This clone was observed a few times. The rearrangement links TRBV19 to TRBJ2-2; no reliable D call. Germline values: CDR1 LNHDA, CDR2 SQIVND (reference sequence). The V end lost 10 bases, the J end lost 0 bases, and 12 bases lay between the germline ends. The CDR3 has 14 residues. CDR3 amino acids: CATQSYPNTGELFF. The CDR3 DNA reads TGTGCCACCCAAAGCTACCCGAACACCGGGGAGCTGTTTTTT. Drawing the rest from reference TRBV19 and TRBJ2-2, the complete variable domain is DGGITQSPKYLFRKEGQNVTLSCEQNLNHDAMYWYRQDPGQGLRLIYYSQIVNDFQKGDIAEGYSVSREKKESFPLTVTSAQKNPTAFYLCATQSYPNTGELFFGEGSRLTVL.

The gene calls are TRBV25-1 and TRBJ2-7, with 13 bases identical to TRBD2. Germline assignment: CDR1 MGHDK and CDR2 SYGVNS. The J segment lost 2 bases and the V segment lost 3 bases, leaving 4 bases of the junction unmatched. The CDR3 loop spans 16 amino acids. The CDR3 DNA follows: TGTGCCAGCAGTGAGGGACTAGCGGGACTCCCCTACGAGCAGTACTTC. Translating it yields CASSEGLAGLPYEQYF.

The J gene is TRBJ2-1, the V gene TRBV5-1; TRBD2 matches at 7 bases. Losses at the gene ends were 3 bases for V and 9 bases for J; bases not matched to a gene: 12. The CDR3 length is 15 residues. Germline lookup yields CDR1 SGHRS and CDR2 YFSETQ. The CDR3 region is CASSSRTRSLSEQFF. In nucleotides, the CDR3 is TGCGCCAGCAGCTCACGGACTAGGTCTCTCAGTGAGCAGTTCTTC.

The CDR3: CASLRGGANTGELFF. The DNA of the CDR3 is TGTGCCAGCCTCCGTGGGGGGGCGAACACCGGGGAGCTGTTTTTT. This chain joins TRBV7-6 and TRBJ2-2; 7 nucleotides agree with TRBD2. The CDR3 contains 15 residues. V lost 8 bases and J lost 0; bases outside the gene matches: 6. The germline V gene has CDR1 SGHVS and CDR2 FNYEAQ.

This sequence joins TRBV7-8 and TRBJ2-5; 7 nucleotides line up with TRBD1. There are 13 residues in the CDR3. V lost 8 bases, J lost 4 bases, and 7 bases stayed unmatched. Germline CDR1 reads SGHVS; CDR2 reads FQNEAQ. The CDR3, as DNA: TGTGCCAGCGAGGGGGCCCTAAGAGAGACCCAGTACTTC. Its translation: CASEGALRETQYF.

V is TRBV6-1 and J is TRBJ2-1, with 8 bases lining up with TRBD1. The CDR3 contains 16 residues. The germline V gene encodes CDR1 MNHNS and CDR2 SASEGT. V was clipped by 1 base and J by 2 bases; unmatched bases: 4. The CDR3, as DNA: TGTGCCAGCAGTGAAGGAGACAGGGGTGCCTACAATGAGCAGTTCTTC. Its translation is CASSEGDRGAYNEQFF.

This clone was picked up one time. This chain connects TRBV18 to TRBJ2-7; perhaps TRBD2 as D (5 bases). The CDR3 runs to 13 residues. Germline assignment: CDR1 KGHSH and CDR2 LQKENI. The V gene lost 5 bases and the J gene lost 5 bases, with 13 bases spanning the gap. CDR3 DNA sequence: TGTGCCAGCTCAGGTCAACTAGTCGACGAGCAGTACTTC. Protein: CASSGQLVDEQYF.

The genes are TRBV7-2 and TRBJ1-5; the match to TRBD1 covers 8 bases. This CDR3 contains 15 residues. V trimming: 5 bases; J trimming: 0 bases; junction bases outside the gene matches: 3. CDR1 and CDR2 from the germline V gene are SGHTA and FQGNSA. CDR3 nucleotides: TGTGCCAGCAGCCCCGACAGGGGTAGCAATCAGCCCCAGCATTTT. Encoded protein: CASSPDRGSNQPQHF.

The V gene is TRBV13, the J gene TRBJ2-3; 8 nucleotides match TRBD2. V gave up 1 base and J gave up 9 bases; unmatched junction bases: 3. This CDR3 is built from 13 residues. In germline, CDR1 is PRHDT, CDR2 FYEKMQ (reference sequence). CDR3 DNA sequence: TGTGCCAGCAGCTTAGAGCGGGAGCGGACGCAGTATTTT. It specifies CASSLERERTQYF.

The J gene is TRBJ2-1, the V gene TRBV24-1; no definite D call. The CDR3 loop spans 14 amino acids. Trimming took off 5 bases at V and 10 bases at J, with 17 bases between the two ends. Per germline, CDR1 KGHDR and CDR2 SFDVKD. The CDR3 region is CATSGSDLQEEQFF. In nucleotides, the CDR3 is TGTGCCACCAGTGGGTCCGATTTACAAGAGGAGCAGTTCTTC.

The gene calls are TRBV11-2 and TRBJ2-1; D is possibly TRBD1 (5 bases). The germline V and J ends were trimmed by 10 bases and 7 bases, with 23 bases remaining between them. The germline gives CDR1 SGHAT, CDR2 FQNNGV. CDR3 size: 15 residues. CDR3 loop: CATKQTDLPRNEQFF. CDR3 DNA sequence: TGTGCCACCAAACAGACAGACCTACCGAGGAATGAGCAGTTCTTC.

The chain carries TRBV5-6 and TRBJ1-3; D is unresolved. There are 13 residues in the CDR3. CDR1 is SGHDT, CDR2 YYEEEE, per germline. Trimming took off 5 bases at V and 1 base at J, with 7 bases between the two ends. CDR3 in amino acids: CASSSLSGNTIYF. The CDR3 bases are TGTGCCAGCAGTTCCTTATCTGGAAACACCATATATTTT.

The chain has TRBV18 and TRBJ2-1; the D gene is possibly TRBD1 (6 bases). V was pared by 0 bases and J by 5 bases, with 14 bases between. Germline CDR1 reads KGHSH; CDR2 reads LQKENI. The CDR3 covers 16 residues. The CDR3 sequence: CASSPPARDTDNEQFF. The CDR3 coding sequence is TGTGCCAGCTCACCACCTGCCAGGGACACAGACAATGAGCAGTTCTTC.